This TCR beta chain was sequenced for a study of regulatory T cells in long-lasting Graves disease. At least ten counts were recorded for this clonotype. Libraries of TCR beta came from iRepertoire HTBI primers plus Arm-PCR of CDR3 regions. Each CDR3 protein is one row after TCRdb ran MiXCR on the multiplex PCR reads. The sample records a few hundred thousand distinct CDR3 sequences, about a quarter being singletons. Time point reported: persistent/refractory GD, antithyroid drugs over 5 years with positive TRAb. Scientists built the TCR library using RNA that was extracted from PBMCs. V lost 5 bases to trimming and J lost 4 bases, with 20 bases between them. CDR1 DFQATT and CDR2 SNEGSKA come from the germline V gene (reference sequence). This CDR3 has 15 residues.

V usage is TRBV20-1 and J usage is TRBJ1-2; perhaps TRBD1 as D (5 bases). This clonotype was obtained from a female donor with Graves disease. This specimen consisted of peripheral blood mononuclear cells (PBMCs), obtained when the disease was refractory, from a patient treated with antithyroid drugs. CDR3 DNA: TGCAGTGCTCGCGGAGGCAGGGCCGGAAGCTATGGCTACACCTTC. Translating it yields CSARGGRAGSYGYTF.